Listed here is a single T cell receptor beta chain. The CDR3 length is 15 residues. Per germline, CDR1 MNHNY and CDR2 SVGAGI (reference sequence). Losses at the gene ends were 2 bases for V and 4 bases for J; bases not matched to a gene: 5. The data derive from a study of blood T cell repertoires in COVID-19. Across the whole study: Samples representing acute and convalescent COVID-19 were sourced from the United States, Italy and Spain. PBMCs, B-cell-depleted T cells, or T cells were the source of the cDNA or gDNA that made up the material.

Original analysis: Amplification from reference gene primers served as the basis for estimated nucleated cell counts. Profiling relied on immunoSEQ multiplex PCR, and the TCRdb table lists in-frame clones only, not all of them. The V and J calls and clone size come from that table; D and trimming were worked out from the DNA. The sample consists of about 81,000 clones, roughly nine tenths of them appearing once. This TCR derives from a woman over 75 with active COVID-19. The specimen sequenced was peripheral blood. The chain carries TRBV6-6 and TRBJ2-1; 7 bases match TRBD2. The CDR3 nucleotides read TGTGCCAGCAGTTACGGGACTAATCGTTACAATGAGCAGTTCTTC. This translates into CASSYGTNRYNEQFF.